These T cell receptor beta chains were read from a single sample in a study of blood T cell repertoires in COVID-19. Using immunoSEQ multiplex PCR, the repertoire was profiled, and TCRdb retains in-frame clones only, with some absent. The repertoire has about 220,000 clones, about 79% of them found once; the top ten carry about 3.4%. The specimen sequenced was PBMCs or T cells enriched from blood (not recorded which). Receptors were obtained from an older woman who had recovered from COVID-19. Each CDR3 is given with its conserved first and last residue.

TRBV6-5	TRBJ2-1	CASRVLAGFHEQFF
TRBV6-4	TRBJ2-5	CASSDSTLLASGGETQYF
TRBV5-1	TRBJ2-1	CASSLLYNEQFF
TRBV5-1	TRBJ2-3	CASSLRLAGVGDTQYF
TRBV3-1/TRBV3-2	TRBJ1-1	CASSRKGGTEAFF
TRBV18	TRBJ2-3	CASSPTRNTDTQYF
TRBV12-5	TRBJ1-1	CASGIYLGGTEAFF
TRBV29-1	TRBJ1-2	CSVEGRRGNPNYGYTF
TRBV7-3	TRBJ2-5	CASSAAGAAQGTQYF
TRBV6-6	TRBJ2-3	CASSYGGGAGDTQYF
TRBV7-3	TRBJ2-1	CASSPDPGLARNEQFF
TRBV2	TRBJ1-6	CASSGQGNSPLHF
TRBV29-1	TRBJ2-7	CSVAGQAGFYEQYF
TRBV2	TRBJ1-5	CASSERGVRGMGQPQHF
TRBV3-1/TRBV3-2	TRBJ2-6	CASSQDVSGANVLTF
TRBV7-8	TRBJ1-5	CASSTDRAQPQHF
TRBV15	TRBJ2-1	CATRKTSGHNEQFF
TRBV19	TRBJ1-5	CASSQGLNQPQHF
TRBV4-2	TRBJ1-1	CASSQGRGTEAFF
TRBV10-3	TRBJ1-1	CAIRGDRGGSEAFF
TRBV7-9	TRBJ1-2	CASSGQAWDGYTF
TRBV30	TRBJ1-1	CAWSSQTTEAFF
TRBV5-1	TRBJ1-1	CASSPGIAKGTEAFF
TRBV3-1/TRBV3-2	TRBJ1-1	CASSLNMDTEAFF
TRBV4-2	TRBJ2-1	CASSFPLGGRNNEQFF
TRBV19	TRBJ1-5	CASTELAGSAQPQHF
TRBV4-2	TRBJ1-2	CASSQERVGYNYGYTF
TRBV5-5	TRBJ2-6	CASSLSVGRGANVLTF
TRBV29-1	TRBJ2-6	CSALDRGPSGANVLTF
TRBV7-3	TRBJ2-2	CASSLWGVNTGELFF
TRBV2	TRBJ2-7	CASSAGTSPSYEQYF
TRBV7-2	TRBJ1-5	CASSPRSSADQPQHF
TRBV3-1/TRBV3-2	TRBJ2-6	CASSHRQKDNGANVLTF
TRBV10-3	TRBJ1-3	CAISETLTGGQSGNTIYF
TRBV14	TRBJ2-7	CASSAQERVKYEQYF
TRBV7-9	TRBJ2-5	CASSLTSGGAPSETQYF
TRBV11-3	TRBJ1-6	CASSPGVYNSPLHF
TRBV7-2	TRBJ1-2	CASSEGTGAYGYTF
TRBV3-1/TRBV3-2	TRBJ1-1	CASSQDADTEAFF
TRBV4-2	TRBJ2-2	CASSQLIGTSGGAGELFF
TRBV29-1	TRBJ1-2	CSVDGDLTRRGGYTF
TRBV19	TRBJ1-1	CASSMWPNTEAFF